The 25 T cell receptor beta chains listed next were all sequenced from one sample in a study of Ad26.COV2.S vaccination and SARS-CoV-2 variants. Using immunoSEQ multiplex PCR, the repertoire was profiled, and TCRdb retains in-frame clones only, with some absent. The table records hundreds of thousands of clones, about four fifths of them present only once. Stated treatment: around 19 received Ad26.COV2.S at low or high dose, single or two shots; about five received placebo; per-sample allocation not given. At day 63 after the first vaccine or placebo injection, samples were drawn. Sequenced here: peripheral blood, sampled in a trial of Ad26.COV2.S vaccine versus placebo. The receptor source for this set is a person between 18 and 59 years old who received the Ad26.COV2.S COVID-19 vaccine or a placebo.

The chain employs TRBV30 and TRBJ1-2; 9 bases line up with TRBD1. J gave up 8 bases and V 5 bases, and 9 bases lay outside the gene matches. The CDR3 has 13 residues. Germline values: CDR1 GTSNPN, CDR2 SVGIG (reference sequence). DNA of the CDR3: TGTGCCTGGGGTACAGGGGGCCTGCAAGGCTACACCTTC. It translates to CAWGTGGLQGYTF.

The CDR3 spells CATLIDRETNYGYTF. The CDR3 DNA follows: TGTGCCACCCTAATCGACAGGGAGACGAACTATGGCTACACCTTC. The chain carries TRBV2 and TRBJ1-2; 7 bases agree with TRBD1. The CDR3 totals 15 residues. Germline V lookup: CDR1 SNHLY, CDR2 FYNNEI. V lost 10 bases, J lost 2 bases, and 13 bases stayed unmatched.

The V and J genes are TRBV5-1 and TRBJ1-3; 11 bases fit TRBD1. The CDR3 has 14 residues. CDR1 and CDR2 (germline): SGHRS, YFSETQ. The J segment lost 9 bases and the V segment lost 3 bases, leaving 5 bases of the junction unmatched. This chain's CDR3 is CASSWTGGGGTIYF. The CDR3 nucleotides read TGCGCCAGCAGCTGGACAGGGGGCGGAGGCACCATATATTTT.

V is TRBV7-9 and J is TRBJ1-6; no firm D call. The germline V and J ends were trimmed by 2 bases and 8 bases, with 13 bases remaining between them. The germline V gene encodes CDR1 SEHNR and CDR2 FQNEAQ (reference sequence). The length of the CDR3 is 15 residues. CDR3 protein: CASSLYSAVHSPLHF. In DNA form, the CDR3 reads TGTGCCAGCAGCTTATATTCAGCAGTCCATTCACCCCTCCACTTT.

In this sample, this clone turned up once. This chain connects TRBV4-3 to TRBJ1-2; 9 nucleotides line up with TRBD1. Germline-derived CDR1 and CDR2 are LGHNA and YSLEER. The CDR3 is 15 amino acids. V shed 4 bases, J shed 7 bases, and the junction held 10 bases outside the gene matches. In DNA form, the CDR3 reads TGCGCCAGCAGCCTCGGGACAGGGCAGTTCGGTGGCTACACCTTC. This translates into CASSLGTGQFGGYTF.

This clone was observed once. The chain is built from TRBV10-2 and TRBJ2-3; D perhaps matches TRBD2 (5 bases). Germline V gives CDR1 WSHSY, CDR2 SAAADI. The CDR3 runs 13 residues. V gave up 6 bases and J gave up 0 bases, with 7 bases separating them. CDR3 loop: CASRDSSTDTQYF. The CDR3 DNA reads TGCGCCAGCAGGGACTCTAGCACAGATACGCAGTATTTT.

This clone was seen only a few times. The chain combines TRBV5-1 with TRBJ1-4; a weak D match, TRBD1 (6 bases). Looked up from germline, CDR1 is SGHRS and CDR2 is YFSETQ. CDR3 size: 14 residues. V was shortened by 4 bases and J by 7 bases, with 14 bases between the two germline ends. The DNA for the CDR3 is TGCGCCAGCAGCCCTACAGGGATGGGTGAAAAACTGTTTTTT. Its protein is CASSPTGMGEKLFF.

This clone appeared a single time. The genes are TRBV3-1 (or the pseudogene TRBV3-2) and TRBJ2-5; 9 bases are shared with TRBD1. After removal of 4 bases from V and 5 bases from J, the junction contained 5 bases not matched to a gene. From germline, CDR1 is LGHDT and CDR2 YNNKEL (reference sequence). This CDR3 has 14 residues. CDR3 region: CASSRRTGDETQYF. CDR3 nucleotide sequence: TGTGCCAGCAGCCGAAGGACAGGGGACGAGACCCAGTACTTC.

The chain is built from TRBV11-2 and TRBJ2-3; perhaps TRBD1 as D (5 bases). Trimming left V 1 base short and J 1 base short, with 9 bases between. The CDR3 loop spans 15 amino acids. CDR1 is SGHAT, CDR2 FQNNGV, per germline. In nucleotides, the CDR3 is TGTGCCAGCAGCTTAGTACAGGCTCGCACAGATACGCAGTATTTT. This gives the protein CASSLVQARTDTQYF.

The table lists this clone with a count of one. A junction boundary mismatches the germline segment, possibly from a read error. The chain carries TRBV2 and TRBJ2-5; no definite D call. Germline V gene data show CDR1 as SNHLY and CDR2 as FYNNEI. This CDR3 has 14 amino acids. The CDR3 sequence is CASSKALGQETQYF. Here the CDR3 DNA reads TGTGCCAGCAGTAAAGCCCTGGGTCAAGAGACCCAGTACTTC.

The chain recombines TRBV9 with TRBJ1-4; D not resolved. Per the germline V gene, CDR1 is SGDLS and CDR2 is YYNGEE. Trimming removed 3 bases from V and 0 bases from J, with 9 bases in between. The CDR3 contains 15 residues. The CDR3 region has the DNA TGTGCCAGCAGCGGGGGATTGGCAACTAATGAAAAACTGTTTTTT. It translates to CASSGGLATNEKLFF.

This clone appeared a few times. The chain joins TRBV2 to TRBJ1-4, with a tentative D call TRBD1 (5 bases). With 6 bases removed from V and 2 bases from J, the gap between germline ends came to 13 bases. Germline CDR1 and CDR2: SNHLY and FYNNEI. This CDR3 comprises 15 residues. CDR3 residues: CASRAQGGTNEKLFF. CDR3 coding DNA: TGTGCCAGCAGAGCCCAGGGAGGCACTAATGAAAAACTGTTTTTT.

This clone was observed once. The chain links TRBV4-2 to TRBJ1-1; 11 bases map to TRBD1. V dropped 4 bases and J dropped 3; count of bases not matched to a gene: 7. CDR3 length: 16 residues. Germline V gene lookup returns CDR1 LGHNA and CDR2 YNFKEQ. CDR3 in DNA: TGTGCCAGCAGCCCAGGACAGGGGGCGCAAGACACTGAAGCTTTCTTT. Protein: CASSPGQGAQDTEAFF.

The V and J genes are TRBV28 and TRBJ2-2, with TRBD2 matching over 16 bases. The germline V gene encodes CDR1 MDHEN and CDR2 SYDVKM. Trimming took 7 bases from V and 7 from J; bases not matched to a gene: 9. This CDR3 has 17 amino acids. Here the CDR3 reads CASTSPGLAGGGGELFF. The DNA for the CDR3 is TGTGCCAGCACCTCGCCGGGACTAGCGGGAGGGGGCGGGGAGCTGTTTTTT.

This clone was observed a handful of times. The chain carries TRBV30 and TRBJ1-4; 7 bases align to TRBD1. The CDR3 extends over 13 amino acids. Germline CDR1 reads GTSNPN; CDR2 reads SVGIG (reference sequence). V lost 2 bases, J lost 5 bases, and 2 bases stayed unmatched. The chain's CDR3 is CAWSMTGNEKLFF. CDR3 sequence (DNA): TGTGCCTGGAGTATGACAGGGAATGAAAAACTGTTTTTT.

V is TRBV29-1 and J is TRBJ2-1, with TRBD1 identical over 9 bases. V was clipped by 4 bases and J by 3 bases; unmatched bases: 7. CDR3 length: 15 residues. CDR1 is SQVTM and CDR2 is ANQGSEA in the germline V gene. This CDR3 reads CSVGGQGVRYNEQFF. The CDR3 DNA is TGCAGCGTTGGGGGACAGGGAGTCCGCTACAATGAGCAGTTCTTC.

This clone has more than one count but fewer than ten. This sequence joins TRBV5-1 and TRBJ1-1; no clear D. V dropped 2 bases and J dropped 4 bases, with 18 bases sitting between them. This CDR3 is built from 16 residues. The germline CDR1 and CDR2 sequences are SGHRS and YFSETQ. Written as DNA, the CDR3 is TGCGCCAGCAGCTTCCTACCCGGATTGATAGGCACTGAAGCTTTCTTT. Protein product: CASSFLPGLIGTEAFF.

CDR3 region: CASSPQFSGPRSSYEQYF. In DNA, the CDR3 is TGTGCCAGCTCACCACAGTTTAGCGGGCCTAGGAGCTCCTACGAGCAGTACTTC. The V and J genes are TRBV18 and TRBJ2-7; 7 bases align to TRBD2. Germline CDR1 is KGHSH and CDR2 is LQKENI. The trim removed 1 base at V and 0 bases at J, leaving 12 bases unmatched. The CDR3 length is 18 residues.

This chain links TRBV27 with TRBJ2-7; 13 bases map to TRBD2. Germline CDR1 reads MNHEY; CDR2 reads SMNVEV (reference sequence). The CDR3 runs 15 residues. V dropped 5 bases and J dropped 5; count of bases not matched to a gene: 6. CDR3 loop: CASSLGLAGTNEQYF. The CDR3 DNA sequence: TGTGCCAGCAGTCTGGGACTAGCGGGGACGAACGAGCAGTACTTC.

The genes are TRBV11-3 and TRBJ1-1; D not certain. The CDR3 runs to 14 residues. Between the trimmed V and J ends, which lost 0 bases and 6 bases, there was a span of 11 bases. Germline V gene sequence: CDR1 SGHNT, CDR2 YENEEA. The CDR3 coding sequence is TGTGCCAGCAGCTTAGACAGGAGCCGGTCTGAAGCTTTCTTT. Protein sequence: CASSLDRSRSEAFF.

As for this clone: Different DNA sequences within this sample yield the same CDR3. The chain combines TRBV18 with TRBJ1-2; the match to TRBD1 covers 12 bases. This CDR3 contains 15 residues. Looked up from germline, CDR1 is KGHSH and CDR2 is LQKENI. V trimming: 3 bases; J trimming: 4 bases; junction bases outside the gene matches: 3. CDR3 residues: CASSPGQGAGYGYTF. CDR3 in DNA: TGTGCCAGCTCACCGGGACAGGGGGCCGGCTATGGCTACACCTTC.

V usage is TRBV10-3 and J usage is TRBJ1-6; no clear D. The germline V gene encodes CDR1 ENHRY and CDR2 SYGVKD. The CDR3 length is 13 residues. V lost 2 bases and J 15 bases, leaving 14 bases between the germline ends. CDR3 nucleotide sequence: TGTGCCATCAGTGAGCCTTCGGGTGGGGTCCTCCACTTT. Translated: CAISEPSGGVLHF.

The chain has TRBV2 and TRBJ2-7; TRBD2 agrees at 8 bases. Germline CDR1 reads SNHLY; CDR2 reads FYNNEI. The trim removed 8 bases at V and 3 bases at J, leaving 12 bases unmatched. The CDR3 runs 15 residues. CDR3 amino acids: CASQYGGGALYEQYF. For the CDR3, the DNA is TGTGCCAGCCAGTACGGGGGGGGTGCCCTCTACGAGCAGTACTTC.

This clone was seen repeatedly, ten times or more. The V gene is TRBV5-1, the J gene TRBJ2-3; 8 nucleotides line up with TRBD1. The trim removed 0 bases at V and 3 bases at J, leaving 0 bases unmatched. Germline assignment: CDR1 SGHRS and CDR2 YFSETQ. CDR3 length: 14 residues. The CDR3 reads CASSLGTGTDTQYF. CDR3 coding DNA: TGCGCCAGCAGCTTGGGGACAGGGACAGATACGCAGTATTTT.

DNA for the CDR3: TGTGCCAGCAGCGTGGACTACCCCTCCTACAATGAGCAGTTCTTC. Protein product: CASSVDYPSYNEQFF. This chain connects TRBV5-4 to TRBJ2-1; a possible D gene is TRBD2 (6 bases). The CDR3 is 15 residues long. In germline, CDR1 is SGHNT, CDR2 YYREEE (reference sequence). The ends were cut back, 4 bases at V and 0 bases at J, with 11 bases in the middle.